These 6 T cell receptor beta chains were sequenced from one sample in a study of cytomegalovirus exposure and HLA in healthy donors. The PCR employed 60 Vbeta primers together with 13 Jbeta primers. The protocol was immunoSEQ multiplex PCR, while the TCRdb copy is restricted to in-frame clones and leaves out a portion. Of more than 200,000 clones in the sample, about 84% were seen once. Sequenced: PBMCs. All receptors come from a human donor in good health.

CDR3 nucleotide sequence: TGTGCCAGAAGTACTATGGAGACCCAGTACTTC. This codes for CARSTMETQYF. V usage is TRBV5-3 and J usage is TRBJ2-5; no reliable D call. TRBV5-3 is marked as an open reading frame, function uncertain. The CDR3 totals 11 residues. The V gene lost 5 bases and the J gene lost 5 bases, with 7 bases spanning the gap.

This rearrangement joins TRBV6-5 to TRBJ2-7, with D maybe TRBD2 (5 bases). V gave up 0 bases and J gave up 7 bases, with 13 bases separating them. Germline lookup yields CDR1 MNHEY and CDR2 SVGAGI. The CDR3 runs to 14 residues. The CDR3 sequence is CASSYSIERKEQYF. Written as DNA, the CDR3 is TGTGCCAGCAGTTACTCGATCGAGCGGAAAGAGCAGTACTTC.

The V and J genes are TRBV18 and TRBJ2-7, with TRBD2 as a possible D gene (5 bases). V gave up 3 bases and J gave up 1 base, with 16 bases separating them. CDR3 size: 16 residues. Germline assignment: CDR1 KGHSH and CDR2 LQKENI. Here the CDR3 reads CASSPDLVASSYEQYF. The CDR3 DNA sequence: TGTGCCAGCTCACCGGACTTAGTAGCTTCATCCTACGAGCAGTACTTC.

This chain uses TRBV6-5 with TRBJ2-2; 8 positions agree with TRBD2. J gave up 6 bases and V 11 bases, and 2 bases lay outside the gene matches. Germline V gene lookup returns CDR1 MNHEY and CDR2 SVGAGI. The CDR3 runs to 11 residues. CDR3 residues: CAAGGAGELFF. The CDR3 DNA follows: TGTGCCGCGGGAGGAGCCGGGGAGCTGTTTTTT.

The V call is TRBV7-2, the J call TRBJ2-3, with D possibly being TRBD1 (6 bases). Germline CDR1 reads SGHTA; CDR2 reads FQGNSA. This CDR3 contains 16 residues. V was trimmed by 11 bases and J by 1 base, leaving 22 bases between them. The CDR3 nucleotides are TGTGCCCTTAGCCCGCCTTGGGGGCTTGGCACAGATACGCAGTATTTT. It translates to CALSPPWGLGTDTQYF.

The chain employs TRBV19 and TRBJ2-5, with 7 bases lining up with TRBD1. The ends lost 1 base at V and 5 bases at J; junction bases unmatched: 4. The CDR3 extends over 14 amino acids. Per the germline V gene, CDR1 is LNHDA and CDR2 is SQIVND (reference sequence). CDR3 nucleotides: TGTGCCAGTAGTATAGCTAGGGGGCCGGAGACCCAGTACTTC. This encodes CASSIARGPETQYF.